This T cell receptor beta chain was identified in a study of shared clonotypes between healthy human individuals (dated by TCRdb to about 2020). A note on the overall study: A couple of women and a few men aged 18 to 49 years were included in the cohort. For each donor, three plates each were used for CD4 naive and CD4 memory, two plates were used for CD8 naive, and one plate was used for CD8 memory. The study deeply sequenced blood TCR repertoires of about 5 healthy adults to estimate repertoire size and the extent of clonotype sharing between individuals. Different laboratories and diverse techniques were used to prepare libraries and sequence TCR repertoires, to increase sequencing depth and limit assay-specific biases. Each donor's leukapheresis produced roughly between roughly 0.9 and 9 billion PBMCs.

Comment on this clone: Its antigen is currently not known. Base qualities are not at hand, and no much larger clone is one base apart.

Donors were healthy HIV-negative adults with no recently reported acute infections or vaccinations. Only Caucasian adults living in Nashville, Tennessee, USA were represented among the donors. CD4+ T cells were enriched by magnetic negative selection; naive cells were then positively selected on CD45RA, and the negative fraction formed the memory subset. Blood was obtained by leukapheresis, after which PBMCs were separated by Ficoll-Histopaque density gradient centrifugation and cryopreserved in liquid nitrogen vapor phase. Purity and quantity of every magnetically sorted T cell population were checked by analytical flow cytometry. From each sorted fraction, genomic DNA was isolated and quantified by UV absorbance on a Nanodrop 2000c. Using the deep immunoSEQ assay, TCR CDR3 regions were amplified from genomic DNA by multiplex PCR. Genomic DNA extracted from each cell subset was distributed evenly over all wells of several immunoSEQ 96-well plates, and each plate served as one replicate. For sorted subsets, each replicate PCR was loaded with 200 ng genomic DNA, equivalent to about 30,000 T cell genomes. Purified libraries were quantified with a Qubit 3.0 fluorometer, sized on a Bioanalyzer 2100, and re-quantified with the KAPA Library Quantification kit. Each immunoSEQ 96-well plate was sequenced on its own single-read 150-cycle Illumina NextSeq 550 flow cell. Per the original workflow: The immunoSEQ output contained only junctional sequences without quality scores, so filtering could not match that applied to full-length reads. Sequences were annotated with PyIR, a Python wrapper for IgBLAST v1.9, and V/J genes and CDR3 were assigned using IMGT germline references. Reads were filtered out if the reads had weak V/J assignments (E-value above 1e-6), no CDR3, stop codons, out-of-frame junctions, or ambiguous translated residues. V3J clonotypes were defined as sequences sharing the same inferred V gene, J gene, and CDR3 amino acid sequence. Percentage overlap between repertoires was calculated by dividing the number of shared unique clonotypes by the size of the smaller repertoire. Richness of each repertoire was evaluated using RTK rarefaction, the Chao1 estimator, and Recon v2.1 estimates of unobserved clonotypes. Generation probabilities were computed with OLGA for all TCRbeta clonotypes obtained by the gDNA method from a few donors. The table comes from immuneACCESS by way of TCRdb, which keeps in-frame sequences with V and J called. Part of the clones is missing from these tables; in studies checked, under half for an unresolved V gene and the rest for unknown reasons. The V and J calls and clone size were taken over from that table, and D and trimming were inferred from the DNA. This sample is represented by about 2 million clones; over 85% of them were singletons. Jointly, the top ten make up 0.13% of the sample.

Deletion took 0 bases off V and 6 bases off J, with a span of 6 bases between the germline ends. Including cysteine and phenylalanine, the CDR3 has 13 amino acids. The entry retains the CDR3 DNA only, 39 bases that are in frame from base 1. The germline V gene sets CDR1 to LGHNA and CDR2 to YSLEER. Results and caveats for the whole study, not just this receptor: Naive subsets generally had larger estimated clonotype richness than memory subsets. The genetic and exposure-history diversity represented was limited by the small number of donors. Across a few donors, approximately 4.6% of naive CD4, approximately 4% of naive CD8, under 2.5% of memory CD4, and 0.4% of memory CD8 clonotypes were shared. Clonotypes shared by all four sorted-subset donors showed higher generation probabilities than non-shared clonotypes. Even with the large sequencing depth, rarefaction of the sorted-subset datasets indicated that sequencing was incomplete. Pairwise subsampling led to the expectation that sequencing depth would affect the degree of clonotype sharing among donors. Sampling was limited to blood, and TCR repertoires in tissue likely differ from TCR repertoires in blood.

Sequencing was performed on naive CD4+ T cells sorted from blood. The cell subset or site label on this specimen signifies: CD45RA+ positively selected. The chain joins TRBV4-3 to TRBJ2-1; no confident D gene assignment can be made. The clonotype was recovered from a man between 18 and 35 years old in good health. The nucleotide sequence reads TGCGCCAGCAGCCAAGAGTGGCGCAATGAGCAGTTCTTC. This yields the protein CASSQEWRNEQFF.